The sequence of this T cell receptor beta chain was determined in a study of blood T cell repertoires in COVID-19. Study-wide context: Acute and convalescent COVID-19 samples came from the United States, Italy and Spain.

CDR3 length equals 14 residues. Trimming stripped 3 bases from V and 2 bases from J, with 8 bases between. The germline V gene encodes CDR1 LGHDT and CDR2 YNNKEL (reference sequence). In its sample, this clone was seen once. Adults between about 18 and 95 years of age took part from under 30 US areas. Participant-reported clinical history was the basis for cohort assignment. Authors' analysis steps: The assay estimated nucleated cells by amplifying reference gene primers. Repertoires were generated with immunoSEQ multiplex PCR, while TCRdb's copy carries only in-frame clones and drops some. V, J and clone size are taken as reported in that table, and D and trimming were inferred from the DNA itself. The profile covers 150,000 to 200,000 clones, with approximately 82% appearing a single time and about 5% taken by the ten largest.

This sequence joins TRBV3-1 (or the pseudogene TRBV3-2) and TRBJ1-3, with D perhaps matching TRBD1 (5 bases). Sequencing used PBMCs or T cells enriched from blood (not recorded which). The receptor's source is a woman between 55 and 75 years old with acute COVID-19. For the CDR3, the DNA is TGTGCCAGCAGCCAGGGACTAGCTGGAAACACCATATATTTT. Its translation: CASSQGLAGNTIYF.